A single sample gave rise to the 9 T cell receptor beta chains below, sequenced in a study of early T cells in non-severe SARS-CoV-2 infection (dated by TCRdb to the early 2020s). Libraries came from 5' RACE. Sequencing was carried out with a NextSeq 500. The public reads were reprocessed in TCRdb via fastp at Q25 and MiXCR, keeping in-frame beta chains. Records with the same CDR3 protein are collapsed into one entry carrying the most frequent genes and DNA. This sample comprises about 110,000 distinct CDR3 sequences, roughly 13% of them detected only once. The top ten constitute approximately 4% of the sample. The sequences come from whole blood, collected at baseline. All receptors derive from an adult who was a healthcare worker with PCR-confirmed SARS-CoV-2 infection or an uninfected control (not recorded which).

This clonotype was seen only a few times. J is TRBJ1-5 and V is TRBV24-1; no reliable D call. The CDR3 has 17 residues. CDR1 and CDR2 (germline): KGHDR, SFDVKD. V dropped 4 bases and J dropped 2 bases, with 17 bases sitting between them. DNA of the CDR3: TGTGCCACCAGTGAGTCCGGGTACGCTCTTGGCAATCAGCCCCAGCATTTT. Its protein product is CATSESGYALGNQPQHF.

This chain connects TRBV20-1 to TRBJ2-7, with 9 bases fitting TRBD2. The CDR3 sequence is 15 residues long. J was trimmed by 0 bases and V by 5 bases; bases with no gene match: 8. CDR1 is DFQATT, CDR2 SNEGSKA, per germline (reference sequence). The CDR3 bases are TGCAGTGCTTCCACCGGTAGCGGGAGCTCCTACGAGCAGTACTTC. Amino acids: CSASTGSGSSYEQYF.

This clonotype was found a few times. This chain connects TRBV21-1 to TRBJ2-7. TRBV21-1 is noted as a pseudogene. The CDR3 is made up of 12 amino acids. CDR3 in DNA: TGTGCCAGCAGCAAAGGGGGAAAGGAGCAGTACTTC. This codes for CASSKGGKEQYF.

V is TRBV28 and J is TRBJ1-5; D gene unclear. The V end lost 2 bases, the J end lost 2 bases, and 4 bases lay between the germline ends. Germline values: CDR1 MDHEN, CDR2 SYDVKM. CDR3 length: 13 residues. CDR3 region: CASSLARNQPQHF. CDR3 coding DNA: TGTGCCAGCAGTTTAGCACGCAATCAGCCCCAGCATTTT.

Only a few counts were recorded for this clonotype. The chain is built from TRBV29-1 and TRBJ1-1; D gene unclear. Germline V gene data show CDR1 as SQVTM and CDR2 as ANQGSEA. The CDR3 extends over 12 amino acids. V was cut by 2 bases and J by 1 base, with 5 bases left in between. The CDR3 spells CSVERRNTEAFF. The CDR3 DNA reads TGCAGCGTTGAAAGAAGGAACACTGAAGCTTTCTTT. Complete variable domain (other parts from reference TRBV29-1 and TRBJ1-1): SAVISQKPSRDICQRGTSLTIQCQVDSQVTMMFWYRQQPGQSLTLIATANQGSEATYESGFVIDKFPISRPNLTFSTLTVSNMSPEDSSIYLCSVERRNTEAFFGQGTRLTVV.

The chain links TRBV4-1 to TRBJ2-3; either TRBD1 or TRBD2 may fit D (6 bases each). CDR1 and CDR2 from the germline V gene are MGHRA and YSYEKL. The ends were cut back, 4 bases at V and 1 base at J, with 15 bases in the middle. This CDR3 is built from 16 residues. CDR3 sequence (DNA): TGCGCCAGCAGCCGCAAAGGGGGGTCGGGCACAGATACGCAGTATTTT. Protein sequence: CASSRKGGSGTDTQYF.

This clonotype was recorded many times. This chain uses TRBV7-9 with TRBJ1-2; no definite D call. Germline V gene lookup returns CDR1 SEHNR and CDR2 FQNEAQ (reference sequence). The length of the CDR3 is 15 residues. The V end was cut by 1 base, the J end by 3 bases, with 12 bases between. CDR3 sequence (DNA): TGTGCCAGCAGCTTAGAGCCGTCTATATACTATGGCTACACCTTC. Translated: CASSLEPSIYYGYTF.

The table lists this clonotype with many counts. V usage is TRBV20-1 and J usage is TRBJ2-2, with 7 bases that match TRBD1. The CDR3 is 15 amino acids. After removal of 2 bases from V and 3 bases from J, the junction contained 6 bases not matched to a gene. Germline V gene lookup returns CDR1 DFQATT and CDR2 SNEGSKA (reference sequence). CDR3 region: CSARIGDRYTGELFF. CDR3 sequence (DNA): TGCAGTGCTAGAATTGGGGACAGATACACCGGGGAGCTGTTTTTT.

In its sample, this clonotype was seen a few times. This sequence joins TRBV15 and TRBJ2-7, with 7 bases identical to TRBD2. The CDR3 length is 15 residues. Germline values: CDR1 LNHNV, CDR2 YYDKDF (reference sequence). Trimming cost V 0 bases and J 4 bases; bases outside gene matches: 6. The CDR3 DNA reads as TGTGCCACCAGCAGAGAGCGGGACTATTCGTACGAGCAGTACTTC. Protein: CATSRERDYSYEQYF.